These 29 T cell receptor beta chains originate from one sample sequenced in a study of cytomegalovirus exposure and HLA in healthy donors. Here immunoSEQ multiplex PCR was the method, and the copy in TCRdb shows in-frame clones only, minus some. The sample holds tens of thousands of clones, about nine tenths seen once. Material for sequencing was PBMCs. Every receptor here comes from a woman between 25 and 40 years old in good health and CMV-seronegative.

This chain connects TRBV6-5 to TRBJ1-5; D gene uncertain. The germline V gene has CDR1 MNHEY and CDR2 SVGAGI. Trimming took off 4 bases at V and 3 bases at J, with 7 bases between the two ends. The CDR3 length is 13 residues. CDR3 coding DNA: TGTGCCAGCAGTTCTCGCGTCAATCAGCCCCAGCATTTT. Translation gives CASSSRVNQPQHF.

Only a few counts were recorded for this clone. The chain recombines TRBV30 with TRBJ2-7; 8 nucleotides align to TRBD2. The CDR3 spans 13 residues. Trimming at V came to 0 bases and at J to 6 bases, leaving 4 bases not matched to a gene. Germline lookup yields CDR1 GTSNPN and CDR2 SVGIG (reference sequence). The CDR3 loop reads CAWSVAGVSEQYF. CDR3 nucleotide sequence: TGTGCCTGGAGTGTAGCGGGAGTCTCCGAGCAGTACTTC.

The J gene is TRBJ1-5, the V gene TRBV10-3, with 8 bases identical to TRBD1. The CDR3 has 13 amino acids. Germline-derived CDR1 and CDR2 are ENHRY and SYGVKD. Germline trimming cut 10 bases from V and 7 bases from J; bases unmatched to any gene: 9. The CDR3: CATSSGGGQPQHF. The DNA for the CDR3 is TGTGCCACCTCGTCAGGGGGCGGGCAGCCCCAGCATTTT.

The chain links TRBV9 to TRBJ2-7, with 8 bases lining up with TRBD2. Germline CDR1 SGDLS, CDR2 YYNGEE. The CDR3 is 13 amino acids. Trimming removed 3 bases from V and 5 bases from J; junction bases left unmatched: 4. The CDR3 DNA follows: TGTGCCAGCAGCGCCGGGACTAGTGACGAGCAGTACTTC. This gives the protein CASSAGTSDEQYF. The entire variable domain, with the rest obtained from reference TRBV9 and TRBJ2-7, is as follows: DSGVTQTPKHLITATGQRVTLRCSPRSGDLSVYWYQQSLDQGLQFLIQYYNGEERAKGNILERFSAQQFPDLHSELNLSSLELGDSALYFCASSAGTSDEQYFGPGTRLTVT.

This clone was recorded only once. Written as DNA, the CDR3 is TGTGCCAGCAGCTCGACAGGGATGAACACTGAAGCTTTCTTT. It translates to CASSSTGMNTEAFF. The chain couples TRBV7-3 to TRBJ1-1; 7 bases align to TRBD1. Trimming removed 4 bases from V and 0 bases from J; junction bases left unmatched: 2. There are 14 residues in the CDR3. CDR1 and CDR2 from the germline V gene are SGHTA and FQGTGA. Complete variable domain (other parts from reference TRBV7-3 and TRBJ1-1): GAGVSQTPSNKVTEKGKYVELRCDPISGHTALYWYRQSLGQGPEFLIYFQGTGAADDSGLPNDRFFAVRPEGSVSTLKIQRTERGDSAVYLCASSSTGMNTEAFFGQGTRLTVV.

This chain connects TRBV27 to TRBJ2-7, with D possibly matching TRBD1 (6 bases). This CDR3 contains 16 residues. Trimming took 2 bases from V and 2 from J, leaving 16 bases between them. Germline V gives CDR1 MNHEY, CDR2 SMNVEV (reference sequence). This CDR3 reads CASSLKVPGATYEQYF. The CDR3 DNA reads TGTGCCAGCAGTTTAAAAGTCCCAGGGGCTACCTACGAGCAGTACTTC.

The V and J genes are TRBV27 and TRBJ1-5, with a tentative D call TRBD1 (5 bases). The V gene lost 5 bases and the J gene lost 3 bases, with 8 bases spanning the gap. This CDR3 is 13 amino acids long. Germline values: CDR1 MNHEY, CDR2 SMNVEV (reference sequence). In DNA, the CDR3 is TGTGCCAGCAGTAGGGGTTCCAATCAGCCCCAGCATTTT. Translated, it gives CASSRGSNQPQHF.

This chain joins TRBV5-1 and TRBJ1-3, with 8 bases matching TRBD1. The CDR3 extends over 15 amino acids. Unmatched junction bases numbered 7, after V lost 1 base and J lost 7 bases. The germline CDR1 and CDR2 sequences are SGHRS and YFSETQ. CDR3 loop: CASSLQGAISNTIYF. CDR3 DNA sequence: TGCGCCAGCAGCTTGCAGGGGGCGATTTCCAACACCATATATTTT.

The chain has TRBV5-6 and TRBJ1-2; D gene uncertain. CDR1 is SGHDT, CDR2 YYEEEE, per germline. The CDR3 length is 12 residues. The germline V and J ends were trimmed by 4 bases and 8 bases, with 12 bases remaining between them. CDR3: CASSPGGVGYTF. CDR3 sequence (DNA): TGTGCCAGCAGCCCGGGAGGCGTCGGCTACACCTTC.

This sequence joins TRBV28 and TRBJ1-2; the D gene is possibly TRBD1 (6 bases). V was clipped by 2 bases and J by 3 bases, with 13 bases between them. Germline CDR1 is MDHEN and CDR2 is SYDVKM. The CDR3 is 15 residues long. The CDR3 nucleotides read TGTGCCAGCAGTTTAGGGGGGGGCGCGGACTATGGCTACACCTTC. Translating it yields CASSLGGGADYGYTF.

The chain carries TRBV11-1 and TRBJ1-3, with 9 bases that match TRBD1. CDR3 size: 14 residues. Germline CDR1 SGHAT, CDR2 FQDESV (reference sequence). V was clipped by 5 bases and J by 2 bases; unmatched bases: 1. In nucleotides, the CDR3 is TGTGCCAGCAGCGGGGACAGGGCTGGAAACACCATATATTTT. Amino acids: CASSGDRAGNTIYF.

The chain uses TRBV5-4 and TRBJ2-7; D perhaps matches TRBD2 (6 bases). Germline V gives CDR1 SGHNT, CDR2 YYREEE (reference sequence). This CDR3 is 13 amino acids long. Trimming stripped 0 bases from V and 6 bases from J, with 10 bases between. The chain's CDR3 is CASSLAGAFEQYF. The CDR3 bases are TGTGCCAGCAGCTTGGCGGGAGCATTCGAGCAGTACTTC.

The count of this clone is one. For the CDR3, the DNA is TGTGCCAGCAGTTTATCCACAGGCCTCAATCAGCCCCAGCATTTT. Its translation: CASSLSTGLNQPQHF. The rearrangement links TRBV27 to TRBJ1-5; D may be TRBD1 (5 bases). Germline CDR1 MNHEY, CDR2 SMNVEV (reference sequence). V was pared by 0 bases and J by 3 bases, with 9 bases between. The CDR3 has 15 residues.

This sequence joins TRBV11-2 and TRBJ2-7; 8 positions agree with TRBD1. V lost 1 base and J lost 0; bases outside the gene matches: 8. The CDR3 loop spans 17 amino acids. Germline values: CDR1 SGHAT, CDR2 FQNNGV. CDR3 DNA sequence: TGTGCCAGCAGCTTAGGCTCAGGGGGCGCGGACTCCTACGAGCAGTACTTC. Residues: CASSLGSGGADSYEQYF.

The V and J genes are TRBV18 and TRBJ2-7, with TRBD1 as a possible D gene (6 bases). CDR1 and CDR2 from the germline V gene are KGHSH and LQKENI. V was clipped by 1 base and J by 1 base, with 14 bases between them. The CDR3 covers 16 residues. DNA of the CDR3: TGTGCCAGCTCACCACAGAGGCTGGGGGCGTCCTACGAGCAGTACTTC. Amino acids: CASSPQRLGASYEQYF.

Comments on this clone: Sequence at one end of the junction differs from germline and may be a read error. The rearrangement uses TRBV11-3 and TRBJ2-1, with 14 bases aligning to TRBD2. This CDR3 spans 18 amino acids. Germline CDR1 and CDR2: SGHNT and YENEEA. In DNA, the CDR3 is TGCGCCAGCAGCTTAAGCGGGTGGGGGACTAGCGGGAGTAATGAGCAGTTCTTC. Amino acids: CASSLSGWGTSGSNEQFF.

V and J are TRBV6-1 and TRBJ2-7, with a tentative D call TRBD2 (6 bases). Trimming took 1 base from V and 3 from J, leaving 13 bases between them. Looked up from germline, CDR1 is MNHNS and CDR2 is SASEGT. The CDR3 runs to 15 residues. For the CDR3, the DNA is TGTGCCAGCAGTGAAGTTGGAGGGACTCACTACGAGCAGTACTTC. This gives the protein CASSEVGGTHYEQYF.

This clone has a handful of counts. J is TRBJ1-5 and V is TRBV25-1; D call uncertain. Trimming left V 4 bases short and J 0 bases short, with 4 bases between. Looked up from germline, CDR1 is MGHDK and CDR2 is SYGVNS. The CDR3 extends over 13 amino acids. CDR3 nucleotide sequence: TGTGCCAGCAGTGCCCATAGCAATCAGCCCCAGCATTTT. As protein: CASSAHSNQPQHF.

This clone was seen just once. The CDR3 protein is CASSSYTEAFF. DNA for the CDR3: TGTGCCAGCAGTTCGTACACTGAAGCTTTCTTT. The V call is TRBV6-5, the J call TRBJ1-1; D is unresolved. The CDR3 totals 11 residues. V was shortened by 4 bases and J by 3 bases, with 3 bases between the two germline ends. Germline values: CDR1 MNHEY, CDR2 SVGAGI.

The chain recombines TRBV28 with TRBJ1-5, with TRBD1 identical over 8 bases. This CDR3 comprises 15 residues. Germline V gives CDR1 MDHEN, CDR2 SYDVKM. With 8 bases clipped from V and 4 bases from J, the junction kept 10 bases outside the gene matches. The CDR3 nucleotides read TGTGCCAGCTCGACAGGGGAGGGAAAAAATCAGCCCCAGCATTTT. Translation: CASSTGEGKNQPQHF.

The CDR3 DNA follows: TGCGCCAGCAGACCTACTAGCGGGGAATACAATGAGCAGTTCTTC. Translation gives CASRPTSGEYNEQFF. J is TRBJ2-1 and V is TRBV5-1, with TRBD2 identical over 10 bases. The CDR3 is 15 amino acids. V was pared by 5 bases and J by 4 bases, with 6 bases of the junction left unmatched. CDR1 is SGHRS and CDR2 is YFSETQ in the germline V gene. Combining the CDR3 with reference TRBV5-1 and TRBJ2-1 gives the whole variable domain KAGVTQTPRYLIKTRGQQVTLSCSPISGHRSVSWYQQTPGQGLQFLFEYFSETQRNKGNFPGRFSGRQFSNSRSEMNVSTLELGDSALYLCASRPTSGEYNEQFFGPGTRLTVL.

The chain carries TRBV2 and TRBJ1-1; 8 positions agree with TRBD1. Germline CDR1 reads SNHLY; CDR2 reads FYNNEI. The V and J ends lost 6 bases and 0 bases, in that order; junction bases with no gene match: 9. The CDR3 sequence is 16 residues long. CDR3: CASRDGGTGMNTEAFF. The CDR3 DNA reads TGTGCCAGCAGGGACGGGGGGACAGGAATGAACACTGAAGCTTTCTTT.

The genes are TRBV27 and TRBJ2-5, with 7 bases identical to TRBD2. Germline V gene data show CDR1 as MNHEY and CDR2 as SMNVEV (reference sequence). The V segment lost 6 bases and the J segment 4 bases; nucleotides outside the gene matches: 8. CDR3 length: 14 amino acids. The DNA of the CDR3 is TGTGCCAGCAGGGGGAGGGCGCGGCGAGAGACCCAGTACTTC. This encodes CASRGRARRETQYF.

The V gene is TRBV28, the J gene TRBJ2-1; 9 bases fit TRBD2. The length of the CDR3 is 14 residues. V was clipped by 10 bases and J by 2 bases; unmatched bases: 6. The germline CDR1 and CDR2 sequences are MDHEN and SYDVKM. The CDR3 sequence is CAIIGLATYNEQFF. The CDR3 DNA reads as TGTGCCATTATAGGACTAGCGACCTACAATGAGCAGTTCTTC.

The chain couples TRBV6-1 to TRBJ1-2; TRBD1 agrees at 7 bases. Germline V gene sequence: CDR1 MNHNS, CDR2 SASEGT. The V gene end was trimmed by 3 bases and the J gene end by 4 bases; junction bases not matched to a gene: 2. The CDR3 has 13 residues. CDR3 amino acids: CASSEGQLYGYTF. For the CDR3, the DNA is TGTGCCAGCAGTGAGGGACAGCTCTATGGCTACACCTTC.

The chain uses TRBV5-5 and TRBJ2-1; 14 bases match TRBD2. Unmatched junction bases numbered 3, after V lost 3 bases and J lost 4 bases. The CDR3 has 16 amino acids. Germline V gives CDR1 SGHKS, CDR2 YYEKEE (reference sequence). Written as DNA, the CDR3 is TGTGCCAGCAGCTCGGGACTAGCGGGAGAGTACAATGAGCAGTTCTTC. This sequence encodes CASSSGLAGEYNEQFF.

The gene calls are TRBV6-5 and TRBJ2-1, with 10 bases lining up with TRBD2. V was clipped by 5 bases and J by 3 bases; unmatched bases: 4. Germline V gene lookup returns CDR1 MNHEY and CDR2 SVGAGI. CDR3 length: 15 amino acids. The CDR3 bases are TGTGCCAGCAGTCGCAGGACTAGCGGCTACAATGAGCAGTTCTTC. This encodes CASSRRTSGYNEQFF.

The chain employs TRBV6-1 and TRBJ1-5; 8 bases agree with TRBD1. There are 16 residues in the CDR3. Germline-derived CDR1 and CDR2 are MNHNS and SASEGT. The V segment lost 0 bases and the J segment 4 bases; nucleotides outside the gene matches: 5. The CDR3 nucleotides are TGTGCCAGCAGTGAAGCGTGGACAGGGAAGAATCAGCCCCAGCATTTT. Amino acids: CASSEAWTGKNQPQHF.

The chain carries TRBV5-4 and TRBJ1-1; 7 nucleotides align to TRBD1. This CDR3 comprises 15 residues. Germline trimming cut 1 base from V and 0 bases from J; bases unmatched to any gene: 3. Germline loops: CDR1 SGHNT, CDR2 YYREEE (reference sequence). The CDR3 DNA follows: TGTGCCAGCAGCTTGAGGGGGCTGATGAACACTGAAGCTTTCTTT. Translated, it gives CASSLRGLMNTEAFF.